This TCR beta chain appears in the sequencing data of a study of T cell repertoires in cytomegalovirus infection. This clonotype was recorded a few times. From the reads, TCRdb called clonotypes with MiXCR, one entry per CDR3 protein. The repertoire consists of 150,000 to 200,000 distinct CDR3 sequences, with approximately 15% occurring once and the leading ten covering more than 20%. The CDR3 runs 17 residues. V shed 2 bases, J shed 5 bases, and the junction held 6 bases outside the gene matches. The V gene's germline CDR1 is MDHEN and CDR2 SYDVKM. The sequencing input was PBMCs. The rearrangement uses TRBV28 and TRBJ2-3; 14 bases fit TRBD2. The receptor comes from a human donor in good health (CMV status not recorded). Some clones in this sample may be carry-over from other donors' samples. This chain's CDR3 is CASSLGGLAGVEDTQYF. The CDR3 region has the DNA TGTGCCAGCAGTTTAGGGGGACTAGCGGGAGTGGAAGATACGCAGTATTTT.